This TCR beta chain was captured by sequencing in a study of chemoradiotherapy in HPV16-positive cancers. The wider study: Candidate HPV-specific T-cell clones and common TCR motifs came from functional assays in a couple of HPV16-positive patients. General study results and limits: HPV-responsive T-cell expansion during chemoradiotherapy was linked to improved recurrence-free survival in HPV16-positive patients. Candidate HPV-specific clones and E7-related TCR motifs grew in tumor during treatment.

The CDR3 runs to 15 residues. Germline V gives CDR1 PRHDT, CDR2 FYEKMQ (reference sequence). Germline trimming cut 5 bases from V and 1 base from J; bases unmatched to any gene: 7. Repertoires were generated with immunoSEQ multiplex PCR, while TCRdb's copy carries only in-frame clones and drops some. Of about 9,200 clones detected, around four fifths appear once; the ten largest clones hold 10%. Samples were taken several times over chemoradiotherapy. A word on this clone: The antigen is not known.

This sequence was found in a human donor with HPV-associated anogenital cancer. Sampling was done from a patient who underwent chemoradiotherapy. V is TRBV13 and J is TRBJ1-1; TRBD1 matches 7 bases. The CDR3: CASSPRGRGNTEAFF. CDR3 DNA sequence: TGTGCCAGCAGCCCAAGGGGGCGCGGGAACACTGAAGCTTTCTTT.